Presented here are 10 T cell receptor beta chains from one specimen sequenced in a study of molecular identifiers for immune sequencing clone quantification listed by TCRdb under 2018. The library came from PCR. Sequencing used an Illumina HiSeq 4000. TCRdb reprocessing: public reads trimmed at Q25 with fastp, clones called with MiXCR, in-frame beta chains kept. Identical CDR3 protein sequences are pooled into one entry, listed with their most common genes and DNA. This sample holds about 640,000 distinct CDR3 sequences; less than 20% were observed only once. The ten top clones hold under 0.95% of the sample. Source material: naive CD8+ T cells from blood, with Jurkat cell RNA spiked in. Explained via the paper, the cell subset or site label denotes: FACS-sorted CD8+CD4-CCR7+CD45RA+ naive T cells. These receptors were collected from a human donor in good health. Some libraries in this study had Jurkat cell RNA spiked in.

This clonotype was observed at least ten times. J is TRBJ1-1 and V is TRBV11-1, with a tentative D call TRBD1 (5 bases). Germline loops: CDR1 SGHAT, CDR2 FQDESV (reference sequence). Deletions cut 4 bases from V and 4 bases from J, with 16 bases between. The length of the CDR3 is 15 residues. CDR3 sequence (DNA): TGTGCCAGCAGCTCTCTCGAGAGGGGCCCCACTGAAGCTTTCTTT. Amino acids: CASSSLERGPTEAFF.

This clonotype was seen more than once but under ten times. The chain joins TRBV6-5 to TRBJ1-2, with 9 bases identical to TRBD1. Germline CDR1 MNHEY, CDR2 SVGAGI. V lost 6 bases and J lost 3; bases outside the gene matches: 5. The CDR3 length is 14 residues. The CDR3 sequence is CASRGTGFHYGYTF. Here the CDR3 DNA reads TGTGCCAGCAGAGGGACAGGGTTTCACTATGGCTACACCTTC.

Note on this clonotype: A read error may be the cause here, since a much bigger clone is one base away. Here the CDR3 omits its conserved ending phenylalanine or tryptophan, so a read error is the likely source. The rearrangement uses TRBV20-1 and TRBJ1-1; 8 nucleotides line up with TRBD1. The CDR3 has 13 residues. Germline V CDR1 and CDR2: DFQATT, SNEGSKA (reference sequence). V was clipped by 6 bases and J by 5 bases; unmatched bases: 8. The CDR3 protein is CSATDRGRTEAFL. CDR3 sequence (DNA): TGCAGTGCCACCGACAGGGGTCGGACTGAAGCTTTCCTT.

This clonotype was observed at least ten times. The chain joins TRBV4-3 to TRBJ2-3, with 7 bases lining up with TRBD1. The CDR3 contains 15 residues. Trimming at V came to 3 bases and at J to 5 bases, leaving 8 bases not matched to a gene. CDR1 and CDR2 (germline): LGHNA, YSLEER. The DNA of the CDR3 is TGCGCCAGCAGCCAGACAGGGAGCCGAGGAGATACGCAGTATTTT. It translates to CASSQTGSRGDTQYF.

This clonotype was counted only a few times. This may stem from a read error, because a much larger clone lies one nucleotide away. The CDR3 nucleotides are TGTGCCAGCAGCGGAACTAGCGGGACCACAGATACGCAGTATTTT. It codes for CASSGTSGTTDTQYF. This chain connects TRBV11-2 to TRBJ2-3, with 10 bases fitting TRBD2. Losses at the gene ends were 5 bases for V and 2 bases for J; bases not matched to a gene: 4. The CDR3 is 15 amino acids. The V gene's germline CDR1 is SGHAT and CDR2 FQNNGV.

The chain is built from TRBV12-3 or TRBV12-4 and TRBJ2-2; maybe TRBD1 (6 bases). Trimming removed 4 bases from V and 7 bases from J, with 16 bases in between. This CDR3 has 15 amino acids. The CDR3 bases are TGTGCCAGCAGTTCGACAGGTCCCTCTGGCGGGGAGCTGTTTTTT. Translation gives CASSSTGPSGGELFF.

In its sample, this clonotype was seen many times. The rearrangement joins TRBV7-6 to TRBJ2-7; a possible D gene is TRBD1 (5 bases). The germline V and J ends were trimmed by 6 bases and 1 base, with 10 bases remaining between them. Germline CDR1 SGHVS, CDR2 FNYEAQ. The CDR3 is made up of 13 amino acids. The CDR3 loop reads CASSLGLSYEQYF. CDR3 in DNA: TGTGCCAGCAGTTTGGGGCTGTCCTACGAGCAGTACTTC.

This clonotype was counted ten times or more. V and J are TRBV28 and TRBJ2-1; 16 nucleotides align to TRBD2. The V segment lost 3 bases and the J segment 8 bases; nucleotides outside the gene matches: 10. Germline-derived CDR1 and CDR2 are MDHEN and SYDVKM. The CDR3 runs 18 residues. The CDR3 bases are TGTGCCAGCAGTTTTTCGGGACTAGCGGGAGGGCCTCTGGATGAGCAGTTCTTC. Residues: CASSFSGLAGGPLDEQFF.

The chain combines TRBV27 with TRBJ2-7; TRBD1 might be the D (6 bases). This CDR3 contains 14 residues. V shed 8 bases and J shed 0 bases, with 14 bases lying between them. Germline V gene sequence: CDR1 MNHEY, CDR2 SMNVEV (reference sequence). DNA for the CDR3: TGTGCCAGCGGTTGGACAGCGAGCTCCTACGAGCAGTACTTC. Translating gives CASGWTASSYEQYF.

This clonotype was observed many times. The chain carries TRBV3-1 and TRBJ2-5; D may be TRBD2 (5 bases). Trimming cost V 4 bases and J 7 bases, with 22 bases left between them. This CDR3 has 16 amino acids. The V gene's germline CDR1 is LGHDT and CDR2 YNNKEL (reference sequence). CDR3 protein: CASSPPTSTHRGTQYF. Here the CDR3 DNA reads TGTGCCAGCAGCCCCCCGACCTCGACCCACCGGGGGACCCAGTACTTC.